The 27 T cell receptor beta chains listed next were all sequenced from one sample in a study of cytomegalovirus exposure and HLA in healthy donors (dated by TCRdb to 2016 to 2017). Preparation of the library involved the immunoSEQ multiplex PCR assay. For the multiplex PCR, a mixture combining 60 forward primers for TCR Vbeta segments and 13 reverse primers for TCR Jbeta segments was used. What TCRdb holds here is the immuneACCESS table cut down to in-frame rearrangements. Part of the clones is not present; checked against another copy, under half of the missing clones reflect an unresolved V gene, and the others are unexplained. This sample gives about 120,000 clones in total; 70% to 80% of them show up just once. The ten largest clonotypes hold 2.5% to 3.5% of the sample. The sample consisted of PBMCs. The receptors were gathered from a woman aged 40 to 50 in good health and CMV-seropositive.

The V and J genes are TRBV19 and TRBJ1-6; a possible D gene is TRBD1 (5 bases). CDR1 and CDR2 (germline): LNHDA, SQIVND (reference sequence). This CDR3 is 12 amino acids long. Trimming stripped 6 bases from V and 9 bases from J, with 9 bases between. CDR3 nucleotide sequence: TGTGCCAGTAGATTGGGGGGTTCACCCCTCCACTTT. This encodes CASRLGGSPLHF.

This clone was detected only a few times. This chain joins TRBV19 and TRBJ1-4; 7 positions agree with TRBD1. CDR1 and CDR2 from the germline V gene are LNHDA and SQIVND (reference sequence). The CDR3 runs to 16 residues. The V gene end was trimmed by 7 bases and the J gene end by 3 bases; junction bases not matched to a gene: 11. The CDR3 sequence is CASKGPHQGANEKLFF. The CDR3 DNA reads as TGTGCCAGTAAGGGGCCACACCAGGGGGCTAATGAAAAACTGTTTTTT. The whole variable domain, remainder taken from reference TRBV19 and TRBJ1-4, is DGGITQSPKYLFRKEGQNVTLSCEQNLNHDAMYWYRQDPGQGLRLIYYSQIVNDFQKGDIAEGYSVSREKKESFPLTVTSAQKNPTAFYLCASKGPHQGANEKLFFGSGTQLSVL.

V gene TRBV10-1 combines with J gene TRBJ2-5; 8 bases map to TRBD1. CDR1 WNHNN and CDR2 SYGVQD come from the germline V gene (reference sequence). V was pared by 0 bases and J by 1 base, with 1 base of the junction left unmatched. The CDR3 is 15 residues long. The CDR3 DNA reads TGCGCCAGCAGTGAGTCCAGGGGGCTCCAAGAGACCCAGTACTTC. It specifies CASSESRGLQETQYF.

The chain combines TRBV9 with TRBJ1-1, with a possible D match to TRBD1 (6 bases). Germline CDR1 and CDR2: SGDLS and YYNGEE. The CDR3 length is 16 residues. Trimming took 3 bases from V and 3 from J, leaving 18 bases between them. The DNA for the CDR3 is TGTGCCAGCAGCGGATCAAGGGAGGGGGGTCACACTGAAGCTTTCTTT. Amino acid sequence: CASSGSREGGHTEAFF.

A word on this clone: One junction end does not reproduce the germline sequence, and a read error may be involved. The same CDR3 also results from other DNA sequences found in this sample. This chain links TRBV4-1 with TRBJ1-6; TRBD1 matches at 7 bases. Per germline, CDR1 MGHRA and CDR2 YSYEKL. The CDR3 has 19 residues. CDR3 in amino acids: CASSQGTLGTAVSNSPLHF. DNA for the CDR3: TGCGCCAGCAGCCAAGGGACTTTAGGGACAGCCGTTTCTAATTCCCCCCTCCACTTT.

The CDR3 here is CASTPPKGTEAFF. DNA for the CDR3: TGTGCCAGCACTCCTCCTAAGGGGACTGAAGCTTTCTTT. The gene calls are TRBV6-5 and TRBJ1-1; TRBD1 might be the D (5 bases). V dropped 7 bases and J dropped 5 bases, with 14 bases sitting between them. The germline V gene encodes CDR1 MNHEY and CDR2 SVGAGI. This CDR3 has 13 amino acids.

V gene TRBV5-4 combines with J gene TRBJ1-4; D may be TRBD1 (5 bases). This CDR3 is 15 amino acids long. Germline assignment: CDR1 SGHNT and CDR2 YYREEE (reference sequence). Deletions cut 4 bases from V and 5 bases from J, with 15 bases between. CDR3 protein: CASSGGGGENEKLFF. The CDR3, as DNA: TGTGCCAGCAGCGGGGGTGGGGGGGAAAATGAAAAACTGTTTTTT.

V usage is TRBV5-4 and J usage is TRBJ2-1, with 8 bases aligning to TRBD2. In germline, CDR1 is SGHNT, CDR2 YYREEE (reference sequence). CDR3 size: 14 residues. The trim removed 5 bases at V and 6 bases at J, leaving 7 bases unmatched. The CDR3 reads CASRPGTSANEQFF. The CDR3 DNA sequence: TGTGCCAGCAGGCCCGGGACTAGTGCCAATGAGCAGTTCTTC.

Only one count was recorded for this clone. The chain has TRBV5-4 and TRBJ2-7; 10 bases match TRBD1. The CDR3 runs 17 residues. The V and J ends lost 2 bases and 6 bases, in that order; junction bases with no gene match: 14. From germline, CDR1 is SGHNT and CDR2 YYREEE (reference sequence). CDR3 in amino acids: CASSLRQGASRVSEQYF. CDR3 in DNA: TGTGCCAGCAGCTTACGACAGGGGGCGAGTCGGGTGAGCGAGCAGTACTTC.

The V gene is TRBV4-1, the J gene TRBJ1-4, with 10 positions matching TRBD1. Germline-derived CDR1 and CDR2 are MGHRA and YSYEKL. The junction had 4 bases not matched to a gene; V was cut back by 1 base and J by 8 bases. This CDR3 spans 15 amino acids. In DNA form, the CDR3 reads TGCGCCAGCAGCCAAGGGGGACAGGGGAGGGAAAAACTGTTTTTT. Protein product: CASSQGGQGREKLFF.

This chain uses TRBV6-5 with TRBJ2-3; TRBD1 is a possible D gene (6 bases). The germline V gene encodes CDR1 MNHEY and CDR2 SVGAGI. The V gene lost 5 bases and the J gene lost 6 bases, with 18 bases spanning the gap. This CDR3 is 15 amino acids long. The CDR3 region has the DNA TGTGCCAGCAGTACCCGAGCAACAGGGATTGATACGCAGTATTTT. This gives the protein CASSTRATGIDTQYF.

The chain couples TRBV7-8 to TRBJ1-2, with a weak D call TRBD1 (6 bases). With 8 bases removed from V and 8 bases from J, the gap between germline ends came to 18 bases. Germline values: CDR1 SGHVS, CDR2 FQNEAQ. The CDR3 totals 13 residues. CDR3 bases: TGTGCCAGCGGGCTGCGGGGGCCAGCGGGCTACACCTTC. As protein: CASGLRGPAGYTF.

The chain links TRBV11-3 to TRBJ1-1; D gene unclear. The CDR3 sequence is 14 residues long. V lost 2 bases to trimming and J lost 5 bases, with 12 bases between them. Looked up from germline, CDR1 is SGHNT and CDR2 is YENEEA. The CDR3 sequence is CASSLTPGLTEAFF. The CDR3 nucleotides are TGTGCCAGCAGCTTAACTCCGGGTCTAACTGAAGCTTTCTTT. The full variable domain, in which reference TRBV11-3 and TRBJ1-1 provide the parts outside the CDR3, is EAGVVQSPRYKIIEKKQPVAFWCNPISGHNTLYWYLQNLGQGPELLIRYENEEAVDDSQLPKDRFSAERLKGVDSTLKIQPAELGDSAVYLCASSLTPGLTEAFFGQGTRLTVV.

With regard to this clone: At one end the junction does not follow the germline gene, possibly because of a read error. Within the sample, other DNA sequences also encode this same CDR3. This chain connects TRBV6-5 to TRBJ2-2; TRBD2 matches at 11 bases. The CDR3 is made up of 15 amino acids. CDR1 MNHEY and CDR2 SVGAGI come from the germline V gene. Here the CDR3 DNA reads TGTGCCAGCAGTCTAGGGACTAGCGGTGTCGGGGAGCTGTTTTTC. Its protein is CASSLGTSGVGELFF.

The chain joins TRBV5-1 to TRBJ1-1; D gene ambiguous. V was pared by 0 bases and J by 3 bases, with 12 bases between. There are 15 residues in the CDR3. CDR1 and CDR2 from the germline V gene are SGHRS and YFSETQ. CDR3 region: CASSLAEVRDTEAFF. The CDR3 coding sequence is TGCGCCAGCAGCTTGGCGGAGGTTCGGGACACTGAAGCTTTCTTT.

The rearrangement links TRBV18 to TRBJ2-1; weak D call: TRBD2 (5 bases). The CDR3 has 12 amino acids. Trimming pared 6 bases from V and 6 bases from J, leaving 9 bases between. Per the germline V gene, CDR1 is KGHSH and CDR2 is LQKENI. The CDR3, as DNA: TGTGCCAGCTCCGGGAAAGGCAATGAGCAGTTCTTC. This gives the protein CASSGKGNEQFF. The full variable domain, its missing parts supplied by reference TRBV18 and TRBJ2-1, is NAGVMQNPRHLVRRRGQEARLRCSPMKGHSHVYWYRQLPEEGLKFMVYLQKENIIDESGMPKERFSAEFPKEGPSILRIQQVVRGDSAAYFCASSGKGNEQFFGPGTRLTVL.

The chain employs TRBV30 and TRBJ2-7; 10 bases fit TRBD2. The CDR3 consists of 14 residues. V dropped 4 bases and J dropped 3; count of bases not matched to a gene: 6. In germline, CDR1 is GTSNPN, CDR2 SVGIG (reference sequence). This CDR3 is CAWTSGRALYEQYF. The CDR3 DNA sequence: TGTGCCTGGACGAGCGGGAGGGCCCTCTACGAGCAGTACTTC.

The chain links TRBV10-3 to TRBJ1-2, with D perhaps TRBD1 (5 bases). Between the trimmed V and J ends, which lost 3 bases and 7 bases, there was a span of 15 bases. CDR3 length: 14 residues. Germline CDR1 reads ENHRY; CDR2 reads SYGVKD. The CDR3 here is CAISDLAGYGGYTF. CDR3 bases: TGTGCCATCAGTGATCTCGCAGGGTATGGTGGCTACACCTTC.

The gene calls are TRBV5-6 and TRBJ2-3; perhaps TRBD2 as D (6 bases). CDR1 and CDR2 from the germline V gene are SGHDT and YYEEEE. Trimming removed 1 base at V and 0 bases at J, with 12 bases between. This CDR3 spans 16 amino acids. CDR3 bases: TGTGCCAGCAGCTTGATGTCGGGACTTAGCACAGATACGCAGTATTTT. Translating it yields CASSLMSGLSTDTQYF.

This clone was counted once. The CDR3 sequence is CASSLQGQDTEAFF. The CDR3 bases are TGCGCCAGCAGCTTGCAGGGTCAGGACACTGAAGCTTTCTTT. The genes are TRBV5-1 and TRBJ1-1; possible D gene TRBD1, 5 bases. V was shortened by 1 base and J by 3 bases, with 10 bases between the two germline ends. Germline-derived CDR1 and CDR2 are SGHRS and YFSETQ. The CDR3 is 14 amino acids.

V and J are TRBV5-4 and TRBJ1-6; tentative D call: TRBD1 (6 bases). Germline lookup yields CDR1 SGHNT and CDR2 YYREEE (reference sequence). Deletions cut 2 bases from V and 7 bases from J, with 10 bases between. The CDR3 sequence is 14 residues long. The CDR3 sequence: CASSFGQLNSPLHF. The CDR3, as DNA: TGTGCCAGCAGCTTCGGACAGCTGAATTCACCCCTCCACTTT.

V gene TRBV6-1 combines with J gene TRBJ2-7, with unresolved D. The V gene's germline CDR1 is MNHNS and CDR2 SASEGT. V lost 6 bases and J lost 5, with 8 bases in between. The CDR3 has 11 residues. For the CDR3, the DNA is TGTGCCAGCAGCTTAGCTAACGAGCAGTACTTC. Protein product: CASSLANEQYF.

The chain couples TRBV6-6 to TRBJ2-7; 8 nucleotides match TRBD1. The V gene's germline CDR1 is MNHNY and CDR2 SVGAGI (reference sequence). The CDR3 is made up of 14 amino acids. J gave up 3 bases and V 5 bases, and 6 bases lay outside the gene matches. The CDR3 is CASSNSGQGYEQYF. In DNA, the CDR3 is TGTGCCAGCAGTAATTCCGGACAGGGCTACGAGCAGTACTTC.

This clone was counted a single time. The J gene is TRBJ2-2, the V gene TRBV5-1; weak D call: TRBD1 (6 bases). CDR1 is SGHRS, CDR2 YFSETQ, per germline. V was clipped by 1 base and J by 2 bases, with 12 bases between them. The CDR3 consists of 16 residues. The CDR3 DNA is TGCGCCAGCAGCTTGCCGACAGGTGATAACACCGGGGAGCTGTTTTTT. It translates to CASSLPTGDNTGELFF.

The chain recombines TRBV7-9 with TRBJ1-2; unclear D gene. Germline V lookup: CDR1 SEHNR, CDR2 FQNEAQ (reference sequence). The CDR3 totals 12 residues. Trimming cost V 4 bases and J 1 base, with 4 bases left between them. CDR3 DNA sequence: TGTGCCAGCAGCTCTAATAACTATGGCTACACCTTC. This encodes CASSSNNYGYTF. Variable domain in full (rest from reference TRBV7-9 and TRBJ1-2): DTGVSQNPRHKITKRGQNVTFRCDPISEHNRLYWYRQTLGQGPEFLTYFQNEAQLEKSRLLSDRFSAERPKGSFSTLEIQRTEQGDSAMYLCASSSNNYGYTFGSGTRLTVV.

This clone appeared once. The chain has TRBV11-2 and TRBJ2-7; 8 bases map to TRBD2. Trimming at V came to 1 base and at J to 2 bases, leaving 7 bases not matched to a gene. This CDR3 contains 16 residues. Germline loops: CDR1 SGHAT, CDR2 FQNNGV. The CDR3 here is CASSLAAGEAAYEQYF. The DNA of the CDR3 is TGTGCCAGCAGCTTAGCAGCGGGAGAGGCAGCCTACGAGCAGTACTTC.

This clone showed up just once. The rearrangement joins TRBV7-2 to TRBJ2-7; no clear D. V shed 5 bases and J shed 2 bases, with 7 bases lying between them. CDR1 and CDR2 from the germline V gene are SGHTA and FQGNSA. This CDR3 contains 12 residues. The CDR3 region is CASSLNAYEQYF. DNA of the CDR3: TGTGCCAGCAGCCTTAATGCCTACGAGCAGTACTTC.